These 30 T cell receptor beta chains were all obtained from the same sample, sequenced in a study of blood T cell repertoires in COVID-19. This table comes from immunoSEQ multiplex PCR, and its TCRdb copy is limited to in-frame clones, with some not included. The sample has 200,000 or so clones; roughly 85% are singletons. The material sequenced was peripheral blood. All receptors come from a man aged 50 to 60 who had recovered from COVID-19.

The chain employs TRBV28 and TRBJ2-1; D is perhaps TRBD2 (6 bases). V was pared by 4 bases and J by 0 bases, with 10 bases between. The CDR3 contains 15 residues. Germline V lookup: CDR1 MDHEN, CDR2 SYDVKM. Written as DNA, the CDR3 is TGTGCCAGCAGTTATAGCGGAAACTCCTACAATGAGCAGTTCTTC. This translates into CASSYSGNSYNEQFF.

The chain combines TRBV27 with TRBJ2-1; TRBD2 matches 10 bases. CDR1 and CDR2 (germline): MNHEY, SMNVEV (reference sequence). Germline trimming cut 6 bases from V and 6 bases from J; bases unmatched to any gene: 14. The CDR3 runs to 17 residues. The CDR3 DNA follows: TGTGCCAGCAGCTTCTGGGGGGGCCTAGCGGGAGTCAATGAGCAGTTCTTC. Amino acids: CASSFWGGLAGVNEQFF.

V usage is TRBV6-5 and J usage is TRBJ1-2, with 8 positions matching TRBD1. J was trimmed by 4 bases and V by 1 base; bases with no gene match: 5. This CDR3 comprises 15 residues. CDR1 and CDR2 from the germline V gene are MNHEY and SVGAGI. CDR3: CASSYYGQGPYGYTF. The CDR3 nucleotides read TGTGCCAGCAGTTACTATGGACAGGGCCCCTATGGCTACACCTTC.

This sequence joins TRBV7-9 and TRBJ2-3; 10 bases line up with TRBD2. With 4 bases clipped from V and 2 bases from J, the junction kept 6 bases outside the gene matches. CDR3 length: 16 amino acids. Germline CDR1 reads SEHNR; CDR2 reads FQNEAQ (reference sequence). The CDR3: CASSSAGLADTDTQYF. For the CDR3, the DNA is TGTGCCAGCAGCTCTGCTGGACTAGCGGACACAGATACGCAGTATTTT.

This chain links TRBV30 with TRBJ2-5; D unresolved. Trimming stripped 2 bases from V and 5 bases from J, with 6 bases between. Germline CDR1 reads GTSNPN; CDR2 reads SVGIG (reference sequence). This CDR3 has 11 amino acids. This CDR3 is CAWSPRETQYF. The CDR3 DNA is TGTGCCTGGAGTCCTAGGGAGACCCAGTACTTC.

The chain recombines TRBV7-2 with TRBJ1-4, with 7 bases that match TRBD1. V gave up 5 bases and J gave up 1 base; unmatched junction bases: 4. The CDR3 loop spans 15 amino acids. Germline V gives CDR1 SGHTA, CDR2 FQGNSA. The CDR3 sequence: CASSTHRGTNEKLFF. CDR3 DNA sequence: TGTGCCAGCAGCACGCACAGGGGAACTAATGAAAAACTGTTTTTT.

This chain uses TRBV4-2 with TRBJ2-7; 12 bases align to TRBD2. Germline lookup yields CDR1 LGHNA and CDR2 YNFKEQ. The CDR3 covers 17 residues. The V gene end was trimmed by 2 bases and the J gene end by 2 bases; junction bases not matched to a gene: 7. CDR3 bases: TGTGCCAGCAGCCAAACCCTCGGACTAGCGGGGACCTACGAGCAGTACTTC. As protein: CASSQTLGLAGTYEQYF.

This clone appeared a single time. The chain has TRBV28 and TRBJ1-1; the D gene is possibly TRBD1 (6 bases). There are 12 residues in the CDR3. CDR1 MDHEN and CDR2 SYDVKM come from the germline V gene. Trimming took off 6 bases at V and 11 bases at J, with 16 bases between the two ends. CDR3 protein: CASRAGEVSAFF. Here the CDR3 DNA reads TGTGCCAGCAGAGCAGGGGAAGTGTCGGCTTTCTTT.

This chain uses TRBV6-2 or TRBV6-3 with TRBJ2-2, with D maybe TRBD1 (6 bases). Germline V lookup: CDR1 MNHEY, CDR2 SVGEGT. The CDR3 covers 15 residues. V was trimmed by 6 bases and J by 0 bases, leaving 11 bases between them. The DNA for the CDR3 is TGTGCCAGCAGCGCCGCAGGGGCGAACACCGGGGAGCTGTTTTTT. Its protein product is CASSAAGANTGELFF.

V usage is TRBV11-2 and J usage is TRBJ2-3; 8 nucleotides match TRBD2. Germline CDR1 reads SGHAT; CDR2 reads FQNNGV. V gave up 0 bases and J gave up 1 base; unmatched junction bases: 6. The CDR3 length is 17 residues. CDR3 region: CASSLDQKRERTDTQYF. As DNA, the CDR3 is TGTGCCAGCAGCTTAGATCAAAAGCGGGAGCGCACAGATACGCAGTATTTT.

This clone occurred a few times. This chain uses TRBV5-1 with TRBJ2-4; D is ambiguous. The CDR3 spans 15 residues. Trimming took off 0 bases at V and 0 bases at J, with 7 bases between the two ends. Germline V gene lookup returns CDR1 SGHRS and CDR2 YFSETQ. CDR3 DNA: TGCGCCAGCAGCTTGGGCGGAATAGCCAAAAACATTCAGTACTTC. This codes for CASSLGGIAKNIQYF.

This clone came up once. The sample holds other DNA sequences that translate to the same CDR3. The chain joins TRBV28 to TRBJ2-1; D remains ambiguous. The CDR3 is 12 amino acids. Germline assignment: CDR1 MDHEN and CDR2 SYDVKM. V gave up 1 base and J gave up 5 bases, with 3 bases separating them. The chain's CDR3 is CASSLSNNEQFF. The CDR3 coding sequence is TGTGCCAGCAGTTTATCCAACAATGAGCAGTTCTTC.

The V call is TRBV5-1, the J call TRBJ2-3; a weak D match, TRBD2 (5 bases). Germline CDR1 is SGHRS and CDR2 is YFSETQ. The CDR3 length is 17 residues. The germline V and J ends were trimmed by 0 bases and 0 bases, with 14 bases remaining between them. The CDR3 is CASSLDGMGPSTDTQYF. DNA of the CDR3: TGCGCCAGCAGCTTGGACGGGATGGGCCCTAGCACAGATACGCAGTATTTT. The variable domain in full, completed from reference TRBV5-1 and TRBJ2-3, reads KAGVTQTPRYLIKTRGQQVTLSCSPISGHRSVSWYQQTPGQGLQFLFEYFSETQRNKGNFPGRFSGRQFSNSRSEMNVSTLELGDSALYLCASSLDGMGPSTDTQYFGPGTRLTVL.

The chain employs TRBV18 and TRBJ2-7; 9 bases match TRBD1. Germline V gene lookup returns CDR1 KGHSH and CDR2 LQKENI. The CDR3 is 12 residues long. The V gene end was trimmed by 5 bases and the J gene end by 6 bases; junction bases not matched to a gene: 2. The CDR3 nucleotides read TGTGCCAGCTCATCGGACAGGGGCGAGCAGTACTTC. Its translation is CASSSDRGEQYF.

This sequence joins TRBV28 and TRBJ1-5; D is uncertain. With 5 bases removed from V and 2 bases from J, the gap between germline ends came to 7 bases. The CDR3 is 13 residues long. CDR1 is MDHEN, CDR2 SYDVKM, per germline. This CDR3 reads CASSQTGNQPQHF. CDR3 sequence (DNA): TGTGCCAGCAGTCAAACAGGCAATCAGCCCCAGCATTTT.

In nucleotides, the CDR3 is TGTGCCATCAGTGACGGGGTTAATCAGCCCCAGCATTTT. This sequence encodes CAISDGVNQPQHF. This rearrangement joins TRBV10-3 to TRBJ1-5, with D hard to call. From germline, CDR1 is ENHRY and CDR2 SYGVKD. V lost 3 bases and J lost 4, with 7 bases in between. This CDR3 comprises 13 residues.

This clone was detected only a few times. The chain uses TRBV20-1 and TRBJ2-7; 7 bases are shared with TRBD2. The CDR3 length is 13 residues. The ends lost 3 bases at V and 4 bases at J; junction bases unmatched: 6. The germline gives CDR1 DFQATT, CDR2 SNEGSKA (reference sequence). The CDR3, as DNA: TGCAGTGCTAGTGCGGGAGATGGTTACGAGCAGTACTTC. This codes for CSASAGDGYEQYF.

The chain links TRBV27 to TRBJ1-1; maybe TRBD1 (5 bases). Per germline, CDR1 MNHEY and CDR2 SMNVEV (reference sequence). The CDR3 spans 14 residues. V was clipped by 5 bases and J by 0 bases, with 10 bases between them. CDR3 in DNA: TGTGCCAGCAGTAAGGACATCATGAACACTGAAGCTTTCTTT. It specifies CASSKDIMNTEAFF.

The V gene is TRBV9, the J gene TRBJ2-7; TRBD2 matches 10 bases. The CDR3 is 16 amino acids. Germline CDR1 and CDR2: SGDLS and YYNGEE. After removal of 5 bases from V and 1 base from J, the junction contained 9 bases not matched to a gene. The CDR3 is CASSESSGRGSYEQYF. The CDR3 DNA reads TGTGCCAGCAGTGAATCGAGCGGGAGGGGGTCCTACGAGCAGTACTTC. The whole variable domain, remainder taken from reference TRBV9 and TRBJ2-7, is DSGVTQTPKHLITATGQRVTLRCSPRSGDLSVYWYQQSLDQGLQFLIQYYNGEERAKGNILERFSAQQFPDLHSELNLSSLELGDSALYFCASSESSGRGSYEQYFGPGTRLTVT.

This chain connects TRBV2 to TRBJ2-3, with 10 bases fitting TRBD2. The CDR3 runs to 15 residues. V trimming: 6 bases; J trimming: 6 bases; junction bases outside the gene matches: 9. The germline V gene encodes CDR1 SNHLY and CDR2 FYNNEI. The CDR3 loop reads CASRATSGRGDTQYF. CDR3 sequence (DNA): TGTGCCAGCAGGGCGACTAGCGGGCGGGGGGATACGCAGTATTTT.

The CDR3 bases are TGTGCCAGTAGTAGCCAAGGACTAGCGGTTGATGAGCAGTTCTTC. Protein sequence: CASSSQGLAVDEQFF. The genes are TRBV19 and TRBJ2-1; TRBD2 matches 10 bases. This CDR3 spans 15 amino acids. The germline V gene has CDR1 LNHDA and CDR2 SQIVND (reference sequence). The trim removed 4 bases at V and 8 bases at J, leaving 8 bases unmatched.

The rearrangement uses TRBV28 and TRBJ2-2; perhaps TRBD1 as D (6 bases). V dropped 2 bases and J dropped 4 bases, with 11 bases sitting between them. Germline V gene lookup returns CDR1 MDHEN and CDR2 SYDVKM. The CDR3 consists of 15 residues. This CDR3 is CASSLVRGGTGELFF. CDR3 DNA sequence: TGTGCCAGCAGTTTAGTCAGGGGTGGCACCGGGGAGCTGTTTTTT.

Written as DNA, the CDR3 is TGTGCCAGCAGTTACGGGGGGCAGGGTCAGCCCCAGCATTTT. Translating gives CASSYGGQGQPQHF. The chain joins TRBV27 to TRBJ1-5; perhaps TRBD1 as D (6 bases). Germline CDR1 reads MNHEY; CDR2 reads SMNVEV (reference sequence). Between the trimmed V and J ends, which lost 4 bases and 6 bases, there was a span of 13 bases. This CDR3 has 14 amino acids.

V is TRBV28 and J is TRBJ2-1; TRBD2 matches at 12 bases. CDR1 and CDR2 from the germline V gene are MDHEN and SYDVKM. The CDR3 has 16 residues. V shed 7 bases and J 9 bases; nucleotides not matched to a gene: 13. The CDR3 reads CASTLPGLAGTTEQFF. The CDR3 coding sequence is TGTGCCAGCACCCTCCCGGGACTAGCGGGTACAACTGAGCAGTTCTTC.

The chain recombines TRBV9 with TRBJ1-1; D gene ambiguous. The CDR3 is 15 amino acids. CDR1 is SGDLS, CDR2 YYNGEE, per germline. V lost 3 bases to trimming and J lost 7 bases, with 19 bases between them. The CDR3 protein is CASSAYGSARGEAFF. The CDR3 DNA is TGTGCCAGCAGCGCCTACGGGAGCGCCCGAGGTGAAGCTTTCTTT.

The V call is TRBV4-2, the J call TRBJ2-3; 9 bases agree with TRBD2. This CDR3 is built from 20 residues. V shed 0 bases, J shed 3 bases, and the junction held 16 bases outside the gene matches. Germline CDR1 and CDR2: LGHNA and YNFKEQ. CDR3 loop: CASSQDTGTSYSGGTDTQYF. The CDR3 DNA reads TGTGCCAGCAGCCAAGATACCGGGACTAGCTATTCTGGGGGGACAGATACGCAGTATTTT.

The genes are TRBV29-1 and TRBJ2-7; the D is unclear. The CDR3 spans 13 residues. From germline, CDR1 is SQVTM and CDR2 ANQGSEA. Trimming shortened V by 1 base and J by 4 bases, and 11 bases separated the two germline ends. CDR3 DNA sequence: TGCAGCGTTGAAGGAGCGAACTCGTACGAGCAGTACTTC. Translated, it gives CSVEGANSYEQYF.

The rearrangement joins TRBV11-2 to TRBJ2-5; the D is unclear. V lost 2 bases, J lost 3 bases, and 10 bases lay in between. Looked up from germline, CDR1 is SGHAT and CDR2 is FQNNGV. This CDR3 comprises 14 residues. CDR3 protein: CASSLYSSEETQYF. DNA of the CDR3: TGTGCCAGCAGCTTATATTCCAGCGAAGAGACCCAGTACTTC.

This chain uses TRBV30 with TRBJ1-1, with unresolved D. Germline V CDR1 and CDR2: GTSNPN, SVGIG (reference sequence). The CDR3 has 11 residues. V lost 4 bases and J lost 10, with 13 bases in between. Written as DNA, the CDR3 is TGTGCCTGGACTCGGGAGGTCGGAGCTTTCTTT. Amino acid sequence: CAWTREVGAFF.

The gene calls are TRBV18 and TRBJ1-2, with D unresolved. Per the germline V gene, CDR1 is KGHSH and CDR2 is LQKENI. The CDR3 covers 14 residues. Trimming removed 2 bases at V and 2 bases at J, with 9 bases between. CDR3 coding DNA: TGTGCCAGCTCACCATCGGGTTTGAACTATGGCTACACCTTC. This sequence encodes CASSPSGLNYGYTF.